The 30 T cell receptor beta chains listed next were all sequenced from one sample in a study of T cell responses to AZD1222 COVID-19 vaccine. TCRdb's copy holds only in-frame clones and misses some; the assay was immunoSEQ multiplex PCR. Of about 97,000 clones in the sample, roughly nine tenths were seen once. Sequenced here: peripheral blood, sampled on day 0 of AZD1222 vaccination. These receptors came from an adult in good health.

The chain carries TRBV27 and TRBJ1-6; TRBD1 matches at 8 bases. The germline V gene encodes CDR1 MNHEY and CDR2 SMNVEV (reference sequence). The CDR3 consists of 18 residues. Trimming at V came to 2 bases and at J to 10 bases, leaving 16 bases not matched to a gene. CDR3: CASSLISPNRGFWSPLHF. The CDR3 bases are TGTGCCAGCAGTTTAATAAGCCCGAACAGGGGGTTCTGGTCACCCCTCCACTTT.

The chain is built from TRBV19 and TRBJ1-1, with no clear D. The germline V gene encodes CDR1 LNHDA and CDR2 SQIVND (reference sequence). Trimming took off 6 bases at V and 0 bases at J, with 14 bases between the two ends. The length of the CDR3 is 15 residues. CDR3: CASSPGSFMNTEAFF. The CDR3 DNA is TGTGCCAGTAGCCCCGGGAGTTTCATGAACACTGAAGCTTTCTTT.

This clone has just one count. J is TRBJ1-5 and V is TRBV4-1; no reliable D call. Trimming removed 4 bases from V and 7 bases from J, with 17 bases in between. The germline gives CDR1 MGHRA, CDR2 YSYEKL. CDR3 size: 15 residues. The CDR3, as DNA: TGCGCCAGCAGCCCCCCGGGAAGATCCGCCCAGCCCCAGCATTTT. Encoded protein: CASSPPGRSAQPQHF.

The rearrangement links TRBV4-2 to TRBJ1-5, with 7 positions matching TRBD1. Per the germline V gene, CDR1 is LGHNA and CDR2 is YNFKEQ. The CDR3 sequence is 17 residues long. V trimming: 3 bases; J trimming: 2 bases; junction bases outside the gene matches: 10. The CDR3 protein is CASSHSPMTGRNQPQHF. CDR3 bases: TGTGCCAGCAGCCATTCGCCTATGACAGGGCGCAATCAGCCCCAGCATTTT.

This chain joins TRBV28 and TRBJ1-2; the D is unclear. Trimming removed 5 bases at V and 8 bases at J, with 18 bases between. The CDR3 length is 14 residues. Germline CDR1 MDHEN, CDR2 SYDVKM. CDR3 residues: CASSVGRSGSGYTF. In DNA form, the CDR3 reads TGTGCCAGCAGTGTGGGCAGATCGGGGTCGGGCTACACCTTC.

CDR3 sequence (DNA): TGTGCCAGCAGTCCAGGGTTCTCCTACGAGCAGTACTTC. Translating it yields CASSPGFSYEQYF. V is TRBV7-6 and J is TRBJ2-7; D might be TRBD1 (5 bases). CDR1 is SGHVS and CDR2 is FNYEAQ in the germline V gene. Trimming cost V 6 bases and J 0 bases, with 9 bases left between them. The CDR3 extends over 13 amino acids.

This clone was seen a single time. This rearrangement joins TRBV18 to TRBJ1-6; 8 bases align to TRBD1. This CDR3 region has 16 residues. J gave up 7 bases and V 3 bases, and 8 bases lay outside the gene matches. The germline gives CDR1 KGHSH, CDR2 LQKENI. The CDR3 DNA follows: TGTGCCAGCTCACCTACCCAGGGGGCCGGGAATTCACCCCTCCACTTT. It specifies CASSPTQGAGNSPLHF.

The chain links TRBV5-6 to TRBJ1-3, with D uncertain. The length of the CDR3 is 16 residues. Trimming cost V 6 bases and J 0 bases, with 16 bases left between them. Germline assignment: CDR1 SGHDT and CDR2 YYEEEE. CDR3 coding DNA: TGTGCCAGCACCAAACTTCAGAAACTCTCTGGAAACACCATATATTTT. Translation: CASTKLQKLSGNTIYF.

This clone was observed a single time. This chain uses TRBV19 with TRBJ1-1; D is unresolved. Trimming stripped 3 bases from V and 2 bases from J, with 7 bases between. This CDR3 region has 13 residues. CDR1 is LNHDA and CDR2 is SQIVND in the germline V gene (reference sequence). The CDR3 DNA reads as TGTGCCAGTAGTATCGGTTCTAACACTGAAGCTTTCTTT. Translation: CASSIGSNTEAFF.

The chain uses TRBV14 and TRBJ1-2; D might be TRBD1 (6 bases). The CDR3 length is 13 residues. V was trimmed by 4 bases and J by 4 bases, leaving 10 bases between them. Germline V gene sequence: CDR1 SGHDN, CDR2 FVKESK. CDR3 in amino acids: CASSPGTIYGYTF. The CDR3 region has the DNA TGTGCCAGCAGCCCCGGGACAATCTATGGCTACACCTTC.

The chain joins TRBV18 to TRBJ1-2, with D maybe TRBD1 (6 bases). Per the germline V gene, CDR1 is KGHSH and CDR2 is LQKENI. Trimming stripped 3 bases from V and 5 bases from J, with 16 bases between. This CDR3 has 15 amino acids. CDR3 coding DNA: TGTGCCAGCTCACCTTTGGACAGTTTAGGGTATGGCTACACCTTC. Translation gives CASSPLDSLGYGYTF.

V gene TRBV14 combines with J gene TRBJ1-2; D is unclear. This CDR3 comprises 15 residues. Trimming took off 0 bases at V and 4 bases at J, with 12 bases between the two ends. Germline V gene lookup returns CDR1 SGHDN and CDR2 FVKESK. For the CDR3, the DNA is TGTGCCAGCAGCCAAGATAATTCGGGAGGCTATGGCTACACCTTC. Its protein product is CASSQDNSGGYGYTF.

The chain is built from TRBV9 and TRBJ2-5, with a possible D match to TRBD1 (6 bases). CDR1 is SGDLS and CDR2 is YYNGEE in the germline V gene. The CDR3 runs to 14 residues. Trimming took 4 bases from V and 5 from J, leaving 15 bases between them. CDR3 DNA: TGTGCCAGCAGCCCAGCCAGGGGAAGGGAGACCCAGTACTTC. It specifies CASSPARGRETQYF.

The chain links TRBV11-2 to TRBJ2-1, with TRBD1 identical over 10 bases. Germline V gene lookup returns CDR1 SGHAT and CDR2 FQNNGV. CDR3 length equals 15 residues. Trimming removed 3 bases from V and 8 bases from J; junction bases left unmatched: 7. The CDR3 DNA is TGTGCCAGCAGCTTCCCCGGGACAGGGGCCCATGAGCAGTTCTTC. It specifies CASSFPGTGAHEQFF.

The V and J genes are TRBV9 and TRBJ1-2, with 9 nucleotides matching TRBD1. The CDR3 covers 15 residues. Per germline, CDR1 SGDLS and CDR2 YYNGEE. V lost 1 base to trimming and J lost 4 bases; unmatched junction nucleotides: 5. The CDR3 coding sequence is TGTGCCAGCAGCGTACTGGACAGGGGCGGCTATGGCTACACCTTC. Translation gives CASSVLDRGGYGYTF. The full variable domain, in which reference TRBV9 and TRBJ1-2 provide the parts outside the CDR3, is DSGVTQTPKHLITATGQRVTLRCSPRSGDLSVYWYQQSLDQGLQFLIQYYNGEERAKGNILERFSAQQFPDLHSELNLSSLELGDSALYFCASSVLDRGGYGYTFGSGTRLTVV.

J is TRBJ2-7 and V is TRBV23-1; the D gene is possibly TRBD1 (6 bases). TRBV23-1 is annotated as an ORF whose role is uncertain. CDR3 length equals 15 residues. Trimming took 7 bases from V and 0 from J, leaving 16 bases between them. This CDR3 is CASTPGTGTSYEQYF. The CDR3 bases are TGCGCCAGCACCCCGGGAACAGGGACCTCCTACGAGCAGTACTTC.

The V call is TRBV10-3, the J call TRBJ2-1, with TRBD2 matching over 9 bases. The V gene end was trimmed by 4 bases and the J gene end by 8 bases; junction bases not matched to a gene: 9. The CDR3 consists of 15 residues. Per the germline V gene, CDR1 is ENHRY and CDR2 is SYGVKD. In DNA form, the CDR3 reads TGTGCCATCAGTGTTGGGACTAGCTCCTGGGATGAGCAGTTCTTC. The encoded protein is CAISVGTSSWDEQFF.

This rearrangement joins TRBV5-1 to TRBJ2-7; TRBD1 or TRBD2 may be the D gene (5 bases each). Germline V lookup: CDR1 SGHRS, CDR2 YFSETQ. This CDR3 is 14 amino acids long. V was pared by 2 bases and J by 6 bases, with 15 bases between. The CDR3 reads CASSLPGTPAEQYF. CDR3 DNA sequence: TGCGCCAGCAGCTTACCCGGGACGCCCGCCGAGCAGTACTTC.

The J gene is TRBJ2-3, the V gene TRBV28, with a tentative D call TRBD2 (6 bases). This CDR3 has 12 residues. V shed 7 bases and J shed 7 bases, with 12 bases lying between them. Per the germline V gene, CDR1 is MDHEN and CDR2 is SYDVKM. In DNA, the CDR3 is TGTGCCAGCAATGGAGGGACTTATACGCAGTATTTT. Encoded protein: CASNGGTYTQYF.

This clone was picked up a small number of times. This chain joins TRBV5-4 and TRBJ2-7; the match to TRBD2 covers 8 bases. Looked up from germline, CDR1 is SGHNT and CDR2 is YYREEE (reference sequence). Trimming cost V 0 bases and J 4 bases; bases outside gene matches: 9. CDR3 length: 16 residues. CDR3 residues: CASSLGGTSRSYEQYF. The CDR3 bases are TGTGCCAGCAGCTTGGGGGGGACTAGTCGTTCTTACGAGCAGTACTTC.

V usage is TRBV6-4 and J usage is TRBJ2-1, with 7 bases that match TRBD2. CDR3 length equals 15 residues. Germline V gives CDR1 MRHNA, CDR2 SNTAGT. V lost 0 bases and J lost 8; bases outside the gene matches: 7. The CDR3 region is CASSDSVDRGDEQFF. The CDR3 DNA follows: TGTGCCAGCAGTGACTCGGTAGATCGGGGGGATGAGCAGTTCTTC.

The chain joins TRBV6-1 to TRBJ1-1, with a weak D call TRBD1 (5 bases). Trimming removed 2 bases from V and 11 bases from J, with 12 bases in between. Germline V gene data show CDR1 as MNHNS and CDR2 as SASEGT. The length of the CDR3 is 12 residues. As DNA, the CDR3 is TGTGCCAGCAGTGAATACGAGGGGATGGCTTTCTTT. Translation: CASSEYEGMAFF.

CDR3 in amino acids: CASSPGQRSSGNTIYF. The CDR3 DNA follows: TGTGCCAGCAGCCCGGGACAGAGAAGCTCTGGAAACACCATATATTTT. This rearrangement joins TRBV5-4 to TRBJ1-3; TRBD1 matches at 7 bases. CDR1 SGHNT and CDR2 YYREEE come from the germline V gene (reference sequence). The CDR3 runs 16 residues. The ends lost 4 bases at V and 0 bases at J; junction bases unmatched: 7. The full variable domain, rest sourced from reference TRBV5-4 and TRBJ1-3, is ETGVTQSPTHLIKTRGQQVTLRCSSQSGHNTVSWYQQALGQGPQFIFQYYREEENGRGNFPPRFSGLQFPNYSSELNVNALELDDSALYLCASSPGQRSSGNTIYFGEGSWLTVV.

This chain links TRBV18 with TRBJ2-3, with D unresolved. Germline V gene data show CDR1 as KGHSH and CDR2 as LQKENI. Trimming shortened V by 6 bases and J by 8 bases, and 9 bases separated the two germline ends. The CDR3 length is 11 residues. The CDR3 sequence is CASSPERTQYF. CDR3 DNA: TGTGCCAGCTCTCCTGAACGTACGCAGTATTTT.

There are many counts of this clone. This chain connects TRBV5-1 to TRBJ2-1; TRBD1 aligns across 8 bases. After removal of 1 base from V and 5 bases from J, the junction contained 2 bases not matched to a gene. The germline gives CDR1 SGHRS, CDR2 YFSETQ. This CDR3 is 14 amino acids long. CDR3 nucleotides: TGCGCCAGCAGCTTGCTGACAGGGGACAATGAGCAGTTCTTC. Translation gives CASSLLTGDNEQFF.

CDR3 bases: TGTGCCAGCAGCCAACGCGGCAGGGTTTCTGGATCCTATGGCTACACCTTC. This sequence encodes CASSQRGRVSGSYGYTF. The chain couples TRBV14 to TRBJ1-2; a possible D gene is TRBD1 (5 bases). This CDR3 has 17 amino acids. CDR1 is SGHDN and CDR2 is FVKESK in the germline V gene. V was trimmed by 2 bases and J by 4 bases, leaving 20 bases between them.

CDR3 in DNA: TGTGCCACAACTAGCGGGGAAAACACCGGGGAGCTGTTTTTT. Translation gives CATTSGENTGELFF. The V and J genes are TRBV9 and TRBJ2-2; TRBD2 agrees at 10 bases. The junction had 4 bases not matched to a gene; V was cut back by 9 bases and J by 2 bases. This CDR3 has 14 residues. The germline CDR1 and CDR2 sequences are SGDLS and YYNGEE.

A single count supports this clone. The chain carries TRBV9 and TRBJ1-3, with a tentative D call TRBD1 (5 bases). The CDR3 is 15 residues long. Trimming shortened V by 4 bases and J by 3 bases, and 14 bases separated the two germline ends. The germline gives CDR1 SGDLS, CDR2 YYNGEE. CDR3 sequence reads: CASSPQGFFGNTIYF. In DNA form, the CDR3 reads TGTGCCAGCAGCCCCCAGGGCTTTTTTGGAAACACCATATATTTT.

This chain joins TRBV5-1 and TRBJ1-4; D ambiguous. Trimming took off 4 bases at V and 6 bases at J, with 13 bases between the two ends. Germline CDR1 reads SGHRS; CDR2 reads YFSETQ. This CDR3 has 14 residues. CDR3 protein: CASSALGTDEKLFF. The CDR3 coding sequence is TGCGCCAGCAGCGCACTAGGAACGGATGAAAAACTGTTTTTT.

This chain links TRBV13 with TRBJ1-1; TRBD1 matches at 9 bases. The CDR3 has 13 residues. The V gene end was trimmed by 5 bases and the J gene end by 8 bases; junction bases not matched to a gene: 6. The germline V gene encodes CDR1 PRHDT and CDR2 FYEKMQ (reference sequence). The CDR3: CASSRGQGPEAFF. DNA for the CDR3: TGTGCCAGCAGCCGAGGACAGGGGCCAGAAGCTTTCTTT.